This TCR beta chain derives from a study of control samples from healthy donors and cancer patients. V was cut by 1 base and J by 5 bases, with 4 bases left in between. Germline CDR1 and CDR2: SGHVS and FQNEAQ. The CDR3 is 12 residues long. TCRdb's copy holds only in-frame clones and misses some; the assay was immunoSEQ multiplex PCR. The data show roughly 54,000 clones, approximately 96% seen once. The source of this sequence is a woman younger than 45 in good health. This chain connects TRBV7-8 to TRBJ2-3; D gene unclear. The material sequenced was blood. The CDR3 spells CASSLVVDTQYF. CDR3 bases: TGTGCCAGCAGCTTAGTCGTAGATACGCAGTATTTT.